This TCR beta chain was sequenced during a study of cytomegalovirus exposure and HLA in healthy donors. Study-level information: A later analysis reported the 120 or so validation repertoires used the same platform as the 500 to 800 first-cohort repertoires. Study-level results: Some TCR beta chains (more than 150 of them) were listed as cytomegalovirus-associated. Published work reported that the classifier diagnosed cytomegalovirus status with high specificity and sensitivity.

Among the approximately 130 subjects of the validation cohort, separate from the roughly 700-subject first cohort, were the donors. Note on this clone: Antigen specificity is unknown.

The table came from immunoSEQ multiplex PCR; TCRdb's copy has only in-frame clones and leaves some out. Found here are about 54,000 clones, roughly 89% of them singletons; the top ten hold approximately 8.1%. This clonotype was obtained from a woman aged 18 to 35 in good health and CMV-seropositive. Sequences were obtained from PBMCs.

The CDR3 is CASSEAQGFEKLFF. The CDR3 region has the DNA TGTGCCAGCAGTGAAGCGCAGGGTTTTGAAAAACTGTTTTTT. This rearrangement joins TRBV6-1 to TRBJ1-4; D might be TRBD1 (5 bases). CDR1 and CDR2 from the germline V gene are MNHNS and SASEGT. CDR3 length: 14 amino acids. V shed 0 bases and J shed 7 bases, with 9 bases lying between them.